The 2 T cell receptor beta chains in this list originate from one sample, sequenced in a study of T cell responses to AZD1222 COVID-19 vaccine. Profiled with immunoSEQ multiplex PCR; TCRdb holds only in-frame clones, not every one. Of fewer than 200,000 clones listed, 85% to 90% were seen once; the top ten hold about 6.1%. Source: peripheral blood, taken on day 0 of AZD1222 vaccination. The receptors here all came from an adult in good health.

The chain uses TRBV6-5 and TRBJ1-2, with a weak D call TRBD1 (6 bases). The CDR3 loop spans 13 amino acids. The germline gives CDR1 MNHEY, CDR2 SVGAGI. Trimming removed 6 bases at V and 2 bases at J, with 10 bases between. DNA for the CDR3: TGTGCCAGCAGGACAACAGGGAACTATGGCTACACCTTC. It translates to CASRTTGNYGYTF.

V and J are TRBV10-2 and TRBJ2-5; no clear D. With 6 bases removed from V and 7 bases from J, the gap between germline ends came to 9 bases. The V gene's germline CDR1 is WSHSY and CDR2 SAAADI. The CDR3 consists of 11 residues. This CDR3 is CASSPDATQYF. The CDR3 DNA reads TGCGCCAGCAGCCCAGACGCGACCCAGTACTTC.